The 9 T cell receptor beta chains below were found in one sample sequenced in a study of CD8+CD57+ T cells in acquired aplastic anemia. Genomic DNA served as template for TCR beta VDJ and CDR3 profiling. TCRdb re-derived calls from the reads in MiXCR, one entry per CDR3 protein. The sample carries around 180,000 distinct CDR3 sequences, approximately 48% recorded once. For sequencing, patients were chosen who had shown expansion of CD8+CD57+ cells by flow cytometry. Sequenced sample: sorted CD4+, CD8+, or CD8+CD57+ T cells (not recorded which) from PBMCs. The receptors stem from a human donor with aplastic anemia.

This clonotype was detected only a few times. The chain is built from TRBV7-2 and TRBJ2-7, with a weak D call TRBD2 (6 bases). This CDR3 comprises 14 residues. Trimming took off 5 bases at V and 5 bases at J, with 16 bases between the two ends. Germline loops: CDR1 SGHTA, CDR2 FQGNSA. CDR3 sequence reads: CASSASGGADEQYF. Here the CDR3 DNA reads TGTGCCAGCAGCGCCTCGGGCGGGGCCGACGAGCAGTACTTC.

The gene calls are TRBV6-5 and TRBJ2-7, with a weak D call TRBD2 (5 bases). The V and J ends lost 3 bases and 3 bases respectively, with 15 bases between them. CDR1 MNHEY and CDR2 SVGAGI come from the germline V gene. The CDR3 is 15 amino acids. In DNA, the CDR3 is TGTGCCAGCAGTTATGGAGGCGGCGGCGGCTACGAGCAGTACTTC. It encodes CASSYGGGGGYEQYF.

This rearrangement joins TRBV24-1 to TRBJ2-1, with D possibly TRBD2 on 5 matching bases. The germline V gene has CDR1 KGHDR and CDR2 SFDVKD. This CDR3 has 14 residues. V lost 4 bases to trimming and J lost 6 bases, with 12 bases between them. CDR3 coding DNA: TGTGCCACCAGTGAGATAGGACTCCTCAATGAGCAGTTCTTC. Protein product: CATSEIGLLNEQFF.

Concerning this clonotype itself: One end of the junction fails to match germline, which may point to a read error. CDR3 amino acids: CSASPADSYDEQFF. In nucleotides, the CDR3 is TGCAGTGCTAGCCCAGCGGACTCCTACGATGAGCAGTTCTTC. The rearrangement links TRBV20-1 to TRBJ2-1, with TRBD2 as a possible D gene (5 bases). The CDR3 loop spans 14 amino acids. The germline CDR1 and CDR2 sequences are DFQATT and SNEGSKA (reference sequence).

CDR3 bases: TGTGCCTGGAGCATAAGACAGGGGGCAAGGGAGACCCAGTACTTC. This codes for CAWSIRQGARETQYF. The J gene is TRBJ2-5, the V gene TRBV30; TRBD1 matches 10 bases. J gave up 5 bases and V 3 bases, and 9 bases lay outside the gene matches. CDR1 and CDR2 (germline): GTSNPN, SVGIG (reference sequence). The CDR3 has 15 residues.

This clonotype was counted between two and nine times. J is TRBJ2-7 and V is TRBV7-9, with D possibly being TRBD2 (5 bases). Germline V lookup: CDR1 SEHNR, CDR2 FQNEAQ (reference sequence). This CDR3 is built from 13 residues. Deletions cut 0 bases from V and 3 bases from J, with 6 bases between. This chain's CDR3 is CASSLASDYEQYF. CDR3 bases: TGTGCCAGCAGCTTAGCTAGCGACTACGAGCAGTACTTC.

The chain combines TRBV29-1 with TRBJ1-2, with D uncertain. The germline V gene encodes CDR1 SQVTM and CDR2 ANQGSEA. Trimming removed 4 bases from V and 0 bases from J, with 6 bases in between. The CDR3 runs to 12 residues. CDR3 DNA sequence: TGCAGCGTTGCCCAGACTAACTATGGCTACACCTTC. Amino acids: CSVAQTNYGYTF.

This clonotype was recorded a few times. The chain has TRBV5-4 and TRBJ1-3, with no clear D. The CDR3 is 18 residues long. Germline loops: CDR1 SGHNT, CDR2 YYREEE (reference sequence). Between the trimmed V and J ends, which lost 1 base and 0 bases, there was a span of 17 bases. The CDR3 reads CASSLSPISIPSGNTIYF. The DNA of the CDR3 is TGTGCCAGCAGCTTGTCCCCGATTTCAATCCCCTCTGGAAACACCATATATTTT.

CDR3 loop: CASSEGRLGPHYGYTF. The CDR3 nucleotides read TGTGCCAGCAGTGAAGGACGGCTTGGCCCCCACTATGGCTACACCTTC. V gene TRBV2 combines with J gene TRBJ1-2; no definite D call. This CDR3 spans 16 amino acids. The germline V gene has CDR1 SNHLY and CDR2 FYNNEI. V dropped 1 base and J dropped 3 bases, with 15 bases sitting between them.